This note documents a single T cell receptor (beta chain) sequence. These data come from a study of T cell responses to AZD1222 COVID-19 vaccine. This table comes from immunoSEQ multiplex PCR, and its TCRdb copy is limited to in-frame clones, with some not included. The table records some 180,000 clones, roughly 91% of them present only once. The receptor comes from an adult who received the MenACWY meningococcal vaccine as a control. The sample was peripheral blood, taken 28 days after the second dose of the MenACWY control vaccine.

This CDR3 is CASSSRENEQYF. CDR3 nucleotide sequence: TGTGCCAGCAGTTCCAGGGAAAACGAGCAGTACTTC. V is TRBV27 and J is TRBJ2-7; tentative D call: TRBD1 (5 bases). Trimming removed 4 bases from V and 5 bases from J, with 9 bases in between. CDR1 is MNHEY, CDR2 SMNVEV, per germline (reference sequence). CDR3 length: 12 amino acids.